The T cell receptor (beta chain) under discussion was sequenced for a study of cytomegalovirus exposure and HLA in healthy donors. Study-wide results and caveats: What a later analysis showed was that several of the most significant clusters appeared linked to common viral pathogens. Likely technical artifact: a cluster of highly shared sequence variants. A missense DCLRE1C variant was associated with V- and J-gene trimming of TCR beta chains in a later analysis, and an independent cohort replicated the association.

This clone turned up a few times. Antigen: not known. A read error may account for a junction end that differs from germline. The CDR3 sequence is 19 residues long. The germline V gene encodes CDR1 SEHNR and CDR2 FQNEAQ (reference sequence). Use of 60 Vbeta and 13 Jbeta primers characterized the PCR. This table comes from immunoSEQ multiplex PCR, and its TCRdb copy is limited to in-frame clones, with some not included. The sample holds about 150,000 clones, 75% to 80% seen once. The sequencing sample was made of PBMCs. The chain couples TRBV7-9 to TRBJ2-1; TRBD2 matches at 14 bases. The clonotype comes from a male donor in good health and CMV-seronegative. The CDR3 bases are TGTTCCAGCAGCAAGGGGACTAGCGGGAGACTAAGCTCCTACAATGAGCAGTTCTTC. It is translated as CSSSKGTSGRLSSYNEQFF.